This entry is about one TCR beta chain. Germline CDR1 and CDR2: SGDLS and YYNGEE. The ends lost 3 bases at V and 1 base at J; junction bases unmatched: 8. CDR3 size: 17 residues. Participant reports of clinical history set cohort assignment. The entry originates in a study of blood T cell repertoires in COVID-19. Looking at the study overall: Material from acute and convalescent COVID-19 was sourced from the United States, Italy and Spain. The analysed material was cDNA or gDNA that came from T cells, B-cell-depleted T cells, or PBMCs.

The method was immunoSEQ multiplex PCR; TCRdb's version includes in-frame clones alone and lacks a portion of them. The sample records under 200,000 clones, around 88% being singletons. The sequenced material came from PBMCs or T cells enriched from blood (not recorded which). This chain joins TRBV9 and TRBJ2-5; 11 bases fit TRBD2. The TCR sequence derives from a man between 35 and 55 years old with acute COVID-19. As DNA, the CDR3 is TGTGCCAGCAGCGAATGGTCGGGACTAGCGGTCCAAGAGACCCAGTACTTC. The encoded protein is CASSEWSGLAVQETQYF.